This TCR beta chain comes out of a study of T cell clones after liver transplantation. For the study at large: As an antigen-independent comparator, third-party-reactive TCRbeta sequences came from pre-transplant mixed lymphocyte reactions. Overall study findings and caveats: Migration into the graft, not deletion, may explain lost graft donor-reactive T cells. Conclusions were preliminary, with small, heterogeneous patient groups.

The method was immunoSEQ multiplex PCR; TCRdb's version includes in-frame clones alone and lacks a portion of them. The sample contains 45,000 to 60,000 clones, about two thirds of which appear only once. In the case of this clone: Its target is unknown.

This CDR3 is built from 13 residues. Trimming shortened V by 10 bases and J by 0 bases, and 9 bases separated the two germline ends. Germline assignment: CDR1 MNHEY and CDR2 SVGAGI. This TCR derives from a human patient who received a liver transplant. The graft donor may have contributed some T cells. The source material was CD4+ T cells from blood, sampled at the approximately 15-month timepoint. The chain has TRBV6-5 and TRBJ2-2; no firm D call. The CDR3 sequence: CATLVSNTGELFF. The CDR3 coding sequence is TGTGCCACCTTGGTGTCGAACACCGGGGAGCTGTTTTTT.